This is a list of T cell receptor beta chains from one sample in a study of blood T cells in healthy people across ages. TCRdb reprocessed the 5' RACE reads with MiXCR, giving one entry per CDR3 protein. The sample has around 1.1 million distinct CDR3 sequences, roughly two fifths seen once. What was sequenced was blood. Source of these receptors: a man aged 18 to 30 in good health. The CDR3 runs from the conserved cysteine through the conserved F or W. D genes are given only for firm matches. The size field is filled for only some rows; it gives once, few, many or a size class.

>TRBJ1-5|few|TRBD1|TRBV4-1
TGCGCCAGCAGCCAAGCCGGGGTTACAGGGGCCGATAGCAATCAGCCCCAGCATTTT
CASSQAGVTGADSNQPQHF
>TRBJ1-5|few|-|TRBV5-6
TGTGCCAGCAGCTTGCGGGGAGAGGATCAGCCCCAGCATTTT
CASSLRGEDQPQHF
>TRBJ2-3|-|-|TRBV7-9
TGTGCCACCAGTTGGGAGGAAAAGGGTTTTAGCACAGATACGCAGTATTTT
CATSWEEKGFSTDTQYF
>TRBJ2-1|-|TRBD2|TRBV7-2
TGTGCCAGCACCCCCGGCGGGGGGGCCGCAAATGAGCAGTTCTTC
CASTPGGGAANEQFF
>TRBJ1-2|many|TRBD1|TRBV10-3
TGTGCCATCAGCGAGGGACAGGGGCGTGACTATGGCTACACCTTC
CAISEGQGRDYGYTF
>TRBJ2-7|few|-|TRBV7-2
TGTGCCAGCAGCCCGCCAGCACGCTACGAGCAGTACTTC
CASSPPARYEQYF
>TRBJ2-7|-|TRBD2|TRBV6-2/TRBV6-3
TGTGCCAGCAGTTTTGGCCCGGGGGGTAACTACGAGCAGTACTTC
CASSFGPGGNYEQYF
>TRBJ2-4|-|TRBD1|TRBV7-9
TGTGCCAGCAGCGCCGGACAGGATCAGTACTTC
CASSAGQDQYF
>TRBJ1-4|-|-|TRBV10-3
TGTGCCATCAGTGATAGTCAGGGTAGCGAAAAACTGTTTTTT
CAISDSQGSEKLFF
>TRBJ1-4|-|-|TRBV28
TGTGCCAGCAGTTCGCCCGACCATCCGGGGGAAAAACTGTTTTTT
CASSSPDHPGEKLFF
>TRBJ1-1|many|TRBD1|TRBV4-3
TGCGCCAGCCGGAAAGACAGGGGTGAAGCTTTCTTT
CASRKDRGEAFF
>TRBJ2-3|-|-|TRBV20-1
TGCAGTGCTAGAGATCCCACGGTATCAGGGGATACGCAGTATTTT
CSARDPTVSGDTQYF
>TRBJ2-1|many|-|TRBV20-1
TGCAGTGCTACCGCAGTAATCAATGAGCAGTTCTTC
CSATAVINEQFF
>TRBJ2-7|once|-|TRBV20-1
TGCAGTGCTAGAGTTCTTCACTCCTACGAGCAGTACTTC
CSARVLHSYEQYF
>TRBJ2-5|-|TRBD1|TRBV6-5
TGTGCCAGCAGTCAGACAGGGAGATACCAAGAGACCCAGTACTTC
CASSQTGRYQETQYF
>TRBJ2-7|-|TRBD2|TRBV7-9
TGCGCCAGCAGCGAGGGGGCTAGCGGGGAATACAATGAGCAGTACTTC
CASSEGASGEYNEQYF
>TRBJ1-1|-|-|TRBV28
TGTGCCAGCAGATCAGGCAGGGGCTCTCCGAACACTGAAGCTTTCTTT
CASRSGRGSPNTEAFF
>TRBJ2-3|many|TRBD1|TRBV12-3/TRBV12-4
TGTGCCAGCTCCCCACTAACAGGGGCTAGCACAGATACGCAGTATTTT
CASSPLTGASTDTQYF
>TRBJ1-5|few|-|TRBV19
TGTGCCAGCAGCCCAGGGGCTCAGCCCCAGCATTTT
CASSPGAQPQHF
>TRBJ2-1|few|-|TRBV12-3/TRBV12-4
TGTGCCAGCGGACCTAATGAGCAGTTCTTC
CASGPNEQFF
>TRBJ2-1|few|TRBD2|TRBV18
TGTGCCAGCTCACCACGGGGACTAGCGGAGACCTACAATGAGCAGTTCTTC
CASSPRGLAETYNEQFF
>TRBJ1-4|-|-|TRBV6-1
TGTGCCGGCGGGGGCTCTCTCATAGAAAAACTGTTTTTT
CAGGGSLIEKLFF
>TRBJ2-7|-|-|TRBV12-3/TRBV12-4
TGTGCCAGCAGTTTCAATTCCGCCCCCACCCGGATATACGAGCAGTACTTC
CASSFNSAPTRIYEQYF
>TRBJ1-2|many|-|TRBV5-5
TGTGCCAGCAGCTTGGAGGAACATGGCTACACCTTC
CASSLEEHGYTF
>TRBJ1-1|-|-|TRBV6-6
TGTGCCAGCAGTTCCTCCGGGGCGCGCAGCACTGAAGCTTTCTTT
CASSSSGARSTEAFF
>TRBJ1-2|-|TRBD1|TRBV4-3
TGCGCCAGCAGCCAAGATCAGGGGGCTGGCTATGGCTACACCTTC
CASSQDQGAGYGYTF
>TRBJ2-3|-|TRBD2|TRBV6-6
TGTGCCAGCAGACCCTGGGCTAGCGGGGGGGCAGATACGCAGTATTTT
CASRPWASGGADTQYF
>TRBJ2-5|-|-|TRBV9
TGTGCCAGCAGCGCCCCAGGGTCCCAAGAGACCCAGTACTTC
CASSAPGSQETQYF
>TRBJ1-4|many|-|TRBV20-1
TGCAGTGCTAGAGATCGGGGTTTGGGGGAAAAACTGTTTTTT
CSARDRGLGEKLFF
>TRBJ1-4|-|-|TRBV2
TGTGCCAGCGCGGGACAAGAGAATGAAAAACTGTTTTTT
CASAGQENEKLFF
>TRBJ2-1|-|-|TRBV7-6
TGTGCCAGCAGCCCCGGGGGATATACACACAATGAGCAGTTCTTC
CASSPGGYTHNEQFF
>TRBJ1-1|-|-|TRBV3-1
TGTGCCAGCAGCCAGCCTCGGTTGGCGGGTGGGACTGAAGCTTTCTTT
CASSQPRLAGGTEAFF
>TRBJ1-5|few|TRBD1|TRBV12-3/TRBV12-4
TGTGCCAGCAGTTTTGGGGACAGGGCGAGAGGTAATCAGCCCCAGCATTTT
CASSFGDRARGNQPQHF
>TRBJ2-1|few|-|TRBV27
TGTGCCAGCAGTTTGGATCCCTTCTCCTACAATGAGCAGTTCTTC
CASSLDPFSYNEQFF
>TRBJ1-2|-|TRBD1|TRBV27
TGTGCCAGCAGTTTAGCAGTCGGGGCAGGGGGCGCTGTCTATGGCTACACCTTC
CASSLAVGAGGAVYGYTF
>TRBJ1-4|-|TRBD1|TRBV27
TGTGCCAGCAGACCGGACAGGGGAAAGGGTAAGGAAAAACTGTTTTTT
CASRPDRGKGKEKLFF
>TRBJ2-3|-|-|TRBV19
TGTGCCAGTCAACGCCTAGGGGCGGGAGATACGCAGTATTTT
CASQRLGAGDTQYF
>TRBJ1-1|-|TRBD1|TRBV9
TGTGCCAGCAGCGTAATGGAGGGGGCAGTCGGCACTGAAGCTTTCTTT
CASSVMEGAVGTEAFF
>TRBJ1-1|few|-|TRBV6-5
TGTGCCAGCAGTTACTCGGTGGGGGGGAACACTGAAGCTTTCTTT
CASSYSVGGNTEAFF
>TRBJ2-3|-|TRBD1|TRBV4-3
TGCGCCAGCAGCCAAGAAGGGGCCGGGACAGGGTTTTTGAATACGCAGTATTTT
CASSQEGAGTGFLNTQYF
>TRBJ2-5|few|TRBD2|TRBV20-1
TGCAGTGCTAGGGCGGCGGGGGGCCAAGAGACCCAGTACTTC
CSARAAGGQETQYF
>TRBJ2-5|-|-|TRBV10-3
TGTGCCATCAGTGGGTCTAGGAAGGAGACCCAGTACTTC
CAISGSRKETQYF
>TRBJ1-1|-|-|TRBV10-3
TGTGCCATTCTTGACACGGCAGGAAATGCTTTCTTT
CAILDTAGNAFF